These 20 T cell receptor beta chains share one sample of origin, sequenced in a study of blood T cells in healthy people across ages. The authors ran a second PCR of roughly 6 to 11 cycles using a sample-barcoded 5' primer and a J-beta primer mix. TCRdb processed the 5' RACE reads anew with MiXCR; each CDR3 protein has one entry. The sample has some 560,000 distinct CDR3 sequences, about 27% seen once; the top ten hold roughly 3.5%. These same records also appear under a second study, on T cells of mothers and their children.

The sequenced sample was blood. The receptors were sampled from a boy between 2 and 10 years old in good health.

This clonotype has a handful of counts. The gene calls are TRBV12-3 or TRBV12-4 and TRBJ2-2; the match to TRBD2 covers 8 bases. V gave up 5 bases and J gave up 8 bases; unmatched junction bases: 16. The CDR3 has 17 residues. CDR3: CASSRLKRGPSGGELFF. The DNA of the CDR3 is TGTGCCAGCAGTCGCCTTAAGCGGGGGCCTTCCGGAGGGGAGCTGTTTTTT.

CDR3 DNA sequence: TGTGCCAGCAGCGTAGGGGGACGGGAGGAGCTGTTTTTT. This sequence encodes CASSVGGREELFF. The J gene is TRBJ2-2, the V gene TRBV9, with D tentatively TRBD1 or TRBD2 (5 bases each). This CDR3 is 13 amino acids long. V lost 0 bases, J lost 10 bases, and 10 bases lay in between. Germline CDR1 is SGDLS and CDR2 is YYNGEE.

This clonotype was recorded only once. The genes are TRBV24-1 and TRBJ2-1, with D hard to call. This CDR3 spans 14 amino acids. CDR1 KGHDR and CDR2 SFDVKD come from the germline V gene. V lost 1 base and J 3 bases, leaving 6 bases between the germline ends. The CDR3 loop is CATSDFTYYNEQFF. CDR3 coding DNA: TGTGCCACCAGTGATTTCACGTACTACAATGAGCAGTTCTTC.

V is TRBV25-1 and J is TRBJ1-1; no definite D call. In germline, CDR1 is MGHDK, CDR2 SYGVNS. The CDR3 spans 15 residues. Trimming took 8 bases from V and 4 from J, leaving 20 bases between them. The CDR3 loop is CASGSRGFGRTEAFF. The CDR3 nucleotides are TGTGCCAGCGGGTCACGGGGTTTTGGTCGCACTGAAGCTTTCTTT. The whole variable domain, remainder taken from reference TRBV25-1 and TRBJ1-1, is EADIYQTPRYLVIGTGKKITLECSQTMGHDKMYWYQQDPGMELHLIHYSYGVNSTEKGDLSSESTVSRIRTEHFPLTLESARPSHTSQYLCASGSRGFGRTEAFFGQGTRLTVV.

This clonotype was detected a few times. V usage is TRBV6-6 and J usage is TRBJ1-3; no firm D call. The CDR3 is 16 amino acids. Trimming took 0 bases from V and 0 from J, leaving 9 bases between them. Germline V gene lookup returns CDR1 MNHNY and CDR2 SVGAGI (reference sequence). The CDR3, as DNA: TGTGCCAGCAGTTACTCAACGACATTCTCTGGAAACACCATATATTTT. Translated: CASSYSTTFSGNTIYF.

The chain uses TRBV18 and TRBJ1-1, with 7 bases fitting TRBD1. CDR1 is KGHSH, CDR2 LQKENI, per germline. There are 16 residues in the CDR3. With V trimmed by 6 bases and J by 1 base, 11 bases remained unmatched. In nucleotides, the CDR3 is TGTGCCAGCTCCCCCTCCGCAGGGGGGGGGAACACTGAAGCTTTCTTT. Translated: CASSPSAGGGNTEAFF.

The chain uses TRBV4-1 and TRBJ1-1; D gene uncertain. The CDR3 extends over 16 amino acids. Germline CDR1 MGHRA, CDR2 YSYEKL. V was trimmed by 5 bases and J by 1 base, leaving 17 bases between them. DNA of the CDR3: TGCGCCAGCAGCTATATTGGGCGGAAGAAGAACACTGAAGCTTTCTTT. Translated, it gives CASSYIGRKKNTEAFF.

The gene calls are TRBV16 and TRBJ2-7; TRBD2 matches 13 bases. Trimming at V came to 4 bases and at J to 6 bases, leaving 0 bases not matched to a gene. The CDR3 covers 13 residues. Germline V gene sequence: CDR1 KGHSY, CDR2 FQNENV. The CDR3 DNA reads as TGTGCCAGCAGCCGGACTAGCGGGAGCGAGCAGTACTTC. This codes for CASSRTSGSEQYF.

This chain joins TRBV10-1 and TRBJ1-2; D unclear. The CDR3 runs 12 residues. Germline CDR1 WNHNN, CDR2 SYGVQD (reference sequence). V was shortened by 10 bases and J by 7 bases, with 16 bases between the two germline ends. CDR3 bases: TGCGCCACCTTGACCAAAATTTGTGGCTACACCTTC. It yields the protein CATLTKICGYTF.

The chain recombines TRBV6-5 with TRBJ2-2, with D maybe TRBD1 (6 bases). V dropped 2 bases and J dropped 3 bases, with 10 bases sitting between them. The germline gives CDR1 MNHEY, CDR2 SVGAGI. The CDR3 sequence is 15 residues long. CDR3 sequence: CASSYVGAYTGELFF. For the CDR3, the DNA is TGTGCCAGCAGTTACGTGGGGGCCTACACCGGGGAGCTGTTTTTT.

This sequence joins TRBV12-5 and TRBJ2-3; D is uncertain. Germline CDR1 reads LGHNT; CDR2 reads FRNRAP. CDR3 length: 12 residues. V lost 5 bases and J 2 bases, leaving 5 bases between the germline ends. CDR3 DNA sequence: TGTGCTAGTGGTGTGGCCACAGATACGCAGTATTTT. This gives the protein CASGVATDTQYF.

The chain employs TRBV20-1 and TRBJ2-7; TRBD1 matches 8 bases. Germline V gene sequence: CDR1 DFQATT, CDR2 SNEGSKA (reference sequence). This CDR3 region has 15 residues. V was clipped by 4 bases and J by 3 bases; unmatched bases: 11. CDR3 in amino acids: CSAIKGGTGNYEQYF. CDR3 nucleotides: TGCAGTGCTATAAAAGGGGGGACAGGAAACTACGAGCAGTACTTC.

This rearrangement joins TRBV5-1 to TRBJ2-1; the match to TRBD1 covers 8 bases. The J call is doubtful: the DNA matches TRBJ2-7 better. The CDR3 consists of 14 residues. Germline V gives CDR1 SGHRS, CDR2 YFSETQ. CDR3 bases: TGCGCCAGCAGCCCCGGACAGGGAACGAGCGAGCAGTACTTC. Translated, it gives CASSPGQGTSEQYF.

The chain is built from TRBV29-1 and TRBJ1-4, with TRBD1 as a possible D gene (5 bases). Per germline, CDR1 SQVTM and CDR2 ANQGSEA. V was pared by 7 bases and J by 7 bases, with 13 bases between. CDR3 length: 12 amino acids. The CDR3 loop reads CSGPGRGEKLFF. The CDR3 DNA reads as TGCAGCGGCCCGGGAAGGGGTGAAAAACTGTTTTTT.

The CDR3 spells CASSVSNSGYEQYF. In nucleotides, the CDR3 is TGTGCCAGCAGTGTGAGTAATAGCGGATACGAGCAGTACTTC. The genes are TRBV25-1 and TRBJ2-7, with a possible D match to TRBD2 (6 bases). CDR1 MGHDK and CDR2 SYGVNS come from the germline V gene. The V end lost 4 bases, the J end lost 4 bases, and 14 bases lay between the germline ends. The CDR3 sequence is 14 residues long.

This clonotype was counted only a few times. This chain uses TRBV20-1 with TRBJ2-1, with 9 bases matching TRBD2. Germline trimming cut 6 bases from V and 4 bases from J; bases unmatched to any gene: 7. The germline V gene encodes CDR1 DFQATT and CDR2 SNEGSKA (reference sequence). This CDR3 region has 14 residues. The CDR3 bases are TGCAGTGCCCCCGGGACTAGCTTATACAATGAGCAGTTCTTC. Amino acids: CSAPGTSLYNEQFF.

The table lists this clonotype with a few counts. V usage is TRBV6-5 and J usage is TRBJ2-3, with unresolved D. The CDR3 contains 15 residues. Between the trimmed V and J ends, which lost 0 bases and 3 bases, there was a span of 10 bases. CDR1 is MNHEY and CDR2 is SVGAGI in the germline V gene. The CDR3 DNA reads TGTGCCAGCAGTTACTCCAGGCTGTTAACAGATACGCAGTATTTT. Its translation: CASSYSRLLTDTQYF.

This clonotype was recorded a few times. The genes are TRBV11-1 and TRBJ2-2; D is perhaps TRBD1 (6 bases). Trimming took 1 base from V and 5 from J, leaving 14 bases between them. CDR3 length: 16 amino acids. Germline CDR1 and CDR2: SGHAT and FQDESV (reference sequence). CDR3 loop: CASSLGDNSGTGELFF. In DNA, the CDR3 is TGTGCCAGCAGCTTAGGGGACAATTCGGGGACCGGGGAGCTGTTTTTT.

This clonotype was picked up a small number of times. The CDR3: CASSEPAGGNYEQYF. CDR3 sequence (DNA): TGTGCCAGCAGCGAACCCGCGGGGGGGAACTACGAGCAGTACTTC. The gene calls are TRBV28 and TRBJ2-7; 9 bases are a match to TRBD2. The CDR3 sequence is 15 residues long. Germline V CDR1 and CDR2: MDHEN, SYDVKM. V gave up 6 bases and J gave up 3 bases; unmatched junction bases: 9.

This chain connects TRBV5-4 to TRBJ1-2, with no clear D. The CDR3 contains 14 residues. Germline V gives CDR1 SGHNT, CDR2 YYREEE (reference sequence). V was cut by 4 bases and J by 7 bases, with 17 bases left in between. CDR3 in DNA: TGTGCCAGCAGCCCCCCGGGGAGGGCTGGTGGCTACACCTTC. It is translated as CASSPPGRAGGYTF.